This is a list of T cell receptor beta chains from one sample in a study of T cells in Graves' hyperthyroidism and ophthalmopathy. Each CDR3 protein gets one entry after TCRdb re-called the multiplex PCR reads with MiXCR. In the table there are hundreds of thousands of distinct CDR3 sequences, roughly a third of which are singletons. Input material: blood. The receptors here all came from a woman aged 35 to 49 with Graves' hyperthyroidism. Each CDR3 is given with its conserved first and last residue. D genes are given only for firm matches. Size is omitted from some rows. Given values are once, few, many or a class for expanded clones.

abundance,d_gene,v_gene,j_gene,CDR3nt,CDR3aa
many,NA,TRBV29-1,TRBJ1-1,TGCAGCGCCCAGGGTTTCATGAACACTGAAGCTTTCTTT,CSAQGFMNTEAFF
NA,TRBD1,TRBV25-1,TRBJ2-7,TGTGCCAGCAATTCCTTCAGACAGGGCACCTCCTACGAGCAGTACTTC,CASNSFRQGTSYEQYF
NA,NA,TRBV5-1,TRBJ1-5,TGCGCCAGCAGCTTGGATACGGAGAGGGGTCAGCCCCAGCATTTT,CASSLDTERGQPQHF
few,NA,TRBV10-2,TRBJ1-3,TGCGCCAGCAGTGAAGCCAGGGACTCTGGAAACACCATATATTTT,CASSEARDSGNTIYF
NA,NA,TRBV7-3,TRBJ1-2,TGTGCCAGCAGTCCCGGTCCCTTTTATGGCTACACCTTC,CASSPGPFYGYTF
few,TRBD1,TRBV7-9,TRBJ1-1,TGTGCCAGCAGCTTTGACAGGGGGGAGATGAACACTGAAGCTTTCTTT,CASSFDRGEMNTEAFF
NA,NA,TRBV7-2,TRBJ1-5,TGTGCCAGCAGTCCCAGGGGTCGAGAAAATCAGCCCCAGCATTTT,CASSPRGRENQPQHF
NA,NA,TRBV7-9,TRBJ1-2,TGCGCCAGCAGCCAAGCCGGGACAAGGGGTAATGGCTACACCTTC,CASSQAGTRGNGYTF
many,TRBD2,TRBV20-1,TRBJ2-5,TGCAGTGCACGGACTAGCGGGAGTGAGACCCAGTACTTC,CSARTSGSETQYF
NA,TRBD1,TRBV6-1,TRBJ2-7,TGTGCCAGCAGTGTCCCGGGACAGGGCTCCTACGAGCAGTACTTC,CASSVPGQGSYEQYF
once,TRBD2,TRBV29-1,TRBJ2-1,TGCAGCGTTCCTGTGACTAGCGGGAACAATGAGCAGTTCTTC,CSVPVTSGNNEQFF
NA,TRBD1,TRBV7-9,TRBJ2-7,TGTGCCAGCAGCAGTCGGACAGGGGAGTACGAGCAGTACTTC,CASSSRTGEYEQYF
NA,NA,TRBV5-4,TRBJ1-1,TGTGCCAGCAGCCCGTCAGCGAACACTGAAGCTTTCTTT,CASSPSANTEAFF
NA,TRBD1,TRBV7-2,TRBJ2-7,TGTGCCAGCAGCTACCGGGGACAGGGGGGAACTTACGAGCAGTACTTC,CASSYRGQGGTYEQYF
NA,TRBD2,TRBV10-3,TRBJ2-5,TGTGCCATCAGTGAAGGCGGAGCGGGGGGCCAAGAGACCCAGTACTTC,CAISEGGAGGQETQYF
many,NA,TRBV19,TRBJ2-6,TGTGCCAGTAGGGACGGCTCTGGGGCCAACGTCCTGACTTTC,CASRDGSGANVLTF
NA,NA,TRBV7-8,TRBJ2-1,TGTGCCAGCAGCTCGCGGCGGCCACGGGGTGATGAGCAGTTCTTC,CASSSRRPRGDEQFF
NA,NA,TRBV13,TRBJ2-7,TGTGCCAGCAGCTTCGGCAGGGTGGAGGGCCACGAGCAGTACTTC,CASSFGRVEGHEQYF
many,NA,TRBV27,TRBJ2-6,TGTGCCAGCAGCTCTTCCCCCTCTGGGGCCAACGTCCTGACTTTC,CASSSSPSGANVLTF
NA,NA,TRBV6-5,TRBJ2-7,TGTGCCAGCAGTTACGCGCTCTCCTACGAGCAGTACTTC,CASSYALSYEQYF
once,NA,TRBV7-2,TRBJ1-4,TGTGCAAGCAACGATCGGAGGGGTAAAAAACTGTTTTTT,CASNDRRGKKLFF
once,NA,TRBV5-1,TRBJ1-1,TGCGCCAGCAGCTCCGCGGGAGGGTTCGGCGCTGAAGCTTTCTTT,CASSSAGGFGAEAFF
few,TRBD1,TRBV7-2,TRBJ2-7,TGTGCCAGCAGCCAAGACAATACCAGGACAGGGGGAACCTACGAGCAGTACTTC,CASSQDNTRTGGTYEQYF
NA,TRBD2,TRBV2,TRBJ2-1,TGTGCCAGCAGTGAAGGATGGGGAGGGCTAAATGAGCAGTTCTTC,CASSEGWGGLNEQFF
many,TRBD1,TRBV5-1,TRBJ1-5,TGCGCCAGCAGCCAGGACGGGACAGGGAACAATCAGCCCCAGCATTTT,CASSQDGTGNNQPQHF
NA,NA,TRBV19,TRBJ2-7,TGTGCCAGCAGCCAATTGGGCCGGGCAGGGACATCCTACGAGCAGTACTTC,CASSQLGRAGTSYEQYF
NA,NA,TRBV7-2,TRBJ2-2,TGTGCCAGCAGCCCCCAGCAGGGGGAGCTGTTTTTT,CASSPQQGELFF
many,TRBD2,TRBV5-1,TRBJ2-7,TGCGCCAGCAGAGACGGAGCGGGAGCTAACGGGGAGCAGTACTTC,CASRDGAGANGEQYF
few,TRBD1,TRBV27,TRBJ2-5,TGTGCCAGCAGTTCCGCCGGGACAGGGGCCGAGACCCAGTACTTC,CASSSAGTGAETQYF
NA,NA,TRBV7-9,TRBJ1-1,TGTGCCAGCAGTAACCCGACAGTAAACACTGAAGCTTTCTTT,CASSNPTVNTEAFF
few,NA,TRBV18,TRBJ1-6,TGTGCCAGCTCACCAAACTTCGGGAATTCACCCCTCCACTTT,CASSPNFGNSPLHF
few,TRBD2,TRBV7-9,TRBJ2-3,TGTGCCAGCAGCCCAATTTTAGCGGGAGGCACAGATACGCAGTATTTT,CASSPILAGGTDTQYF
many,NA,TRBV15,TRBJ2-5,TGTGCCACCAGCAAATATCGGCGGCAAGAGACCCAGTACTTC,CATSKYRRQETQYF
NA,NA,TRBV27,TRBJ2-7,TGTGCCAGCAGTTCCAAGGCAGGGTCGCACGAGCAGTACTTC,CASSSKAGSHEQYF
once,NA,TRBV19,TRBJ1-2,TGTGCCAGTACCTACCTAGCTACTAGCTATGGCTACACCTTC,CASTYLATSYGYTF
NA,NA,TRBV2,TRBJ1-2,TGTGCCAGCAGTGGACTGGTCTATGGCTACACCTTC,CASSGLVYGYTF
NA,TRBD1,TRBV6-2/TRBV6-3,TRBJ1-5,TGTGCCAGCAGTTACTCACAGGGGACCTATTTT,CASSYSQGTYF
few,NA,TRBV7-9,TRBJ2-5,TGTGCCAGCAGCTCACCACAGGGCGAAGAGACCCAGTACTTC,CASSSPQGEETQYF
few,NA,TRBV4-3,TRBJ1-2,TGCGCCAGCAGCCAAGATAATGGGGGGGATGGCTACACCTTC,CASSQDNGGDGYTF
NA,NA,TRBV4-1,TRBJ2-5,TGCGCCAGCAGCCAAGCGGGAGCAGAGACCCAGTACTTC,CASSQAGAETQYF
few,NA,TRBV7-2,TRBJ2-7,TGTGCCAGCAGTCGAAGCGGAGCCCTCTACGAGCAGTACTTC,CASSRSGALYEQYF
NA,NA,TRBV7-8,TRBJ1-2,TGTGCCAGCAGCATGGCCGAATCCGGAGGCGGCTACACCTTC,CASSMAESGGGYTF
many,NA,TRBV6-5,TRBJ1-5,TGTGCCAGCAGTCCGACAGATCATCAGCCCCAGCATTTT,CASSPTDHQPQHF
NA,TRBD1,TRBV28,TRBJ1-5,TGTGCCAGAGGGACAGGGGGCCAGCCCCAGCATTTT,CARGTGGQPQHF